Given below is one TCR beta chain in context. Its cognate antigen is unknown. This record comes from a study of shared clonotypes between healthy human individuals. Study background: A couple of women and a few men aged 18 to 49 served as donors. Study observations and caveats: Among donors, clonotype sharing was expected to be affected by sequencing depth.

Clones were read by immunoSEQ multiplex PCR, and TCRdb kept only the in-frame ones, dropping some. The sample gives under 85,000 clones, 50% to 70% of which show up once; approximately 56% is in the top ten. V shed 4 bases and J 5 bases; nucleotides not matched to a gene: 17. This CDR3 has 17 amino acids. CDR1 and CDR2 (germline): MDHEN, SYDVKM. The sequenced sample was memory CD8+ T cells sorted from blood. Subset defined: CD45RO+ cells pooled with CCR7-negative TemRA cells. This sequence joins TRBV28 and TRBJ2-7; the match to TRBD2 covers 7 bases. This receptor was identified in a man aged 25 to 40 in good health. The CDR3 DNA follows: TGTGCCAGCAGTTCGCAAGCGGGACGAAACTCTCTGAACGAGCAGTACTTC. Translating gives CASSSQAGRNSLNEQYF.